The 30 T cell receptor beta chains below were found in one sample sequenced in a study of cytomegalovirus exposure and HLA in healthy donors. PCR amplification relied on 60 Vbeta primers (plus 13 Jbeta primers). TCRdb keeps only in-frame clones here, not all; method: immunoSEQ multiplex PCR. The table lists 200,000 to 250,000 clones, about three quarters of them singletons. Sequenced: PBMCs. These receptors came from a man aged 35-49 years in good health and CMV-seronegative.

The chain carries TRBV19 and TRBJ1-3; TRBD1 might be the D (6 bases). Germline lookup yields CDR1 LNHDA and CDR2 SQIVND (reference sequence). V was shortened by 7 bases and J by 0 bases, with 22 bases between the two germline ends. The CDR3 covers 18 residues. CDR3 region: CASTPGRGYMSSGNTIYF. The CDR3 region has the DNA TGTGCCAGTACCCCAGGCAGGGGATATATGAGCTCTGGAAACACCATATATTTT. The variable domain in full, with the rest retrieved from reference TRBV19 and TRBJ1-3, is DGGITQSPKYLFRKEGQNVTLSCEQNLNHDAMYWYRQDPGQGLRLIYYSQIVNDFQKGDIAEGYSVSREKKESFPLTVTSAQKNPTAFYLCASTPGRGYMSSGNTIYFGEGSWLTVV.

Here the CDR3 reads CASSQGGTDGYGYTF. DNA of the CDR3: TGTGCCAGCAGCCAAGGGGGGACAGACGGTTATGGCTACACCTTC. The chain recombines TRBV4-2 with TRBJ1-2; 7 positions match TRBD1. J was trimmed by 5 bases and V by 1 base; bases with no gene match: 7. The CDR3 runs 15 residues. Germline V gene lookup returns CDR1 LGHNA and CDR2 YNFKEQ.

V gene TRBV7-8 combines with J gene TRBJ1-5; 7 bases fit TRBD1. The CDR3 totals 15 residues. After removal of 4 bases from V and 5 bases from J, the junction contained 8 bases not matched to a gene. The germline V gene encodes CDR1 SGHVS and CDR2 FQNEAQ. DNA for the CDR3: TGTGCCAGCAGCTATGCCTCAGGGGGGTATCAGCCCCAGCATTTT. Translated: CASSYASGGYQPQHF.

The V call is TRBV29-1, the J call TRBJ2-7; TRBD1 matches at 7 bases. Germline V CDR1 and CDR2: SQVTM, ANQGSEA. V lost 2 bases to trimming and J lost 4 bases; unmatched junction nucleotides: 5. The CDR3 has 13 amino acids. CDR3 bases: TGCAGCGTTGAAAAAGGGACAGCTTACGAGCAGTACTTC. Translated, it gives CSVEKGTAYEQYF.

This clone was seen a few times. The CDR3 is CASSVGTGGEYEQYF. The CDR3 DNA reads as TGTGCCAGCAGCGTAGGGACAGGGGGCGAGTACGAGCAGTACTTC. The rearrangement uses TRBV9 and TRBJ2-7; the match to TRBD1 covers 11 bases. Germline V CDR1 and CDR2: SGDLS, YYNGEE. This CDR3 is built from 15 residues. V was pared by 0 bases and J by 4 bases, with 3 bases of the junction left unmatched.

The chain is built from TRBV5-4 and TRBJ1-4; perhaps TRBD1 as D (5 bases). The V and J ends lost 0 bases and 8 bases respectively, with 11 bases between them. Germline CDR1 is SGHNT and CDR2 is YYREEE (reference sequence). The CDR3 runs 14 residues. The CDR3, as DNA: TGTGCCAGCAGCTTGGCGGGAGGGGCCGAAAAACTGTTTTTT. Amino acid sequence: CASSLAGGAEKLFF.

V usage is TRBV5-4 and J usage is TRBJ1-6; a possible D gene is TRBD1 (6 bases). Germline V gene lookup returns CDR1 SGHNT and CDR2 YYREEE (reference sequence). There are 13 residues in the CDR3. With 4 bases removed from V and 7 bases from J, the gap between germline ends came to 9 bases. In nucleotides, the CDR3 is TGTGCCAGCAGCATAGGGGGAAATTCACCCCTCCACTTT. It translates to CASSIGGNSPLHF.

The chain uses TRBV6-5 and TRBJ2-5, with 12 bases identical to TRBD2. Germline V gives CDR1 MNHEY, CDR2 SVGAGI. V trimming: 1 base; J trimming: 10 bases; junction bases outside the gene matches: 10. CDR3 length: 16 amino acids. This CDR3 reads CASSYFGLAGKWGQYF. CDR3 nucleotides: TGTGCCAGCAGTTACTTTGGACTAGCGGGGAAGTGGGGCCAGTACTTC.

This clone was counted only a few times. The chain carries TRBV27 and TRBJ1-5, with D uncertain. CDR1 and CDR2 (germline): MNHEY, SMNVEV (reference sequence). This CDR3 region has 15 residues. The germline V and J ends were trimmed by 5 bases and 2 bases, with 13 bases remaining between them. CDR3 residues: CASSPGLGGNQPQHF. CDR3 coding DNA: TGTGCCAGCAGTCCGGGGTTAGGTGGCAATCAGCCCCAGCATTTT.

The rearrangement uses TRBV11-3 and TRBJ2-1, with 10 bases that match TRBD2. V trimming: 0 bases; J trimming: 7 bases; junction bases outside the gene matches: 3. The CDR3 totals 15 residues. The germline V gene encodes CDR1 SGHNT and CDR2 YENEEA. The CDR3, as DNA: TGTGCCAGCAGCTTAGAACTAGCGGGATCGAATGAGCAGTTCTTC. Translating gives CASSLELAGSNEQFF.

This clone occurred once. This chain connects TRBV9 to TRBJ2-6; TRBD1 agrees at 7 bases. This CDR3 comprises 19 residues. From germline, CDR1 is SGDLS and CDR2 YYNGEE. J gave up 0 bases and V 3 bases, and 12 bases lay outside the gene matches. The CDR3, as DNA: TGTGCCAGCAGCGCCCCTACCCGGGACAGCCCCTCTGGGGCCAACGTCCTGACTTTC. It encodes CASSAPTRDSPSGANVLTF.

The chain has TRBV5-5 and TRBJ1-2; D is possibly TRBD1 (5 bases). Between the trimmed V and J ends, which lost 4 bases and 8 bases, there was a span of 18 bases. CDR1 SGHKS and CDR2 YYEKEE come from the germline V gene (reference sequence). The CDR3 is 14 residues long. CDR3 in DNA: TGTGCCAGCAGCACACAACAGGTTCTAACGGGCTACACCTTC. Encoded protein: CASSTQQVLTGYTF.

The V and J genes are TRBV6-5 and TRBJ1-5; weak D call: TRBD1 (6 bases). The V end was cut by 6 bases, the J end by 3 bases, with 12 bases between. CDR1 is MNHEY, CDR2 SVGAGI, per germline. The CDR3 loop spans 14 amino acids. The CDR3 spells CASSGGQLNQPQHF. The CDR3, as DNA: TGTGCCAGCAGCGGCGGACAGCTCAATCAGCCCCAGCATTTT.

This chain connects TRBV15 to TRBJ2-7; TRBD1 agrees at 9 bases. Germline CDR1 reads LNHNV; CDR2 reads YYDKDF (reference sequence). The CDR3 extends over 14 amino acids. J lost 6 bases, V lost 4 bases, and 7 bases had no gene match. The CDR3 is CATSMDRGMGEQYF. The CDR3 DNA is TGTGCCACCAGCATGGACAGGGGAATGGGCGAGCAGTACTTC.

This CDR3 reads CASSIGVVQPQHF. The DNA for the CDR3 is TGTGCCAGTAGTATAGGTGTCGTTCAGCCCCAGCATTTT. The chain employs TRBV19 and TRBJ1-5; D gene unclear. CDR3 length equals 13 residues. Trimming removed 1 base from V and 6 bases from J, with 7 bases in between. Germline V lookup: CDR1 LNHDA, CDR2 SQIVND (reference sequence).

The CDR3, as DNA: TGTGCCAGCAGCTTGGGACAGGGGACCCAGTACTTC. The encoded protein is CASSLGQGTQYF. J is TRBJ2-5 and V is TRBV11-1; 9 bases match TRBD1. The V segment lost 3 bases and the J segment 7 bases; nucleotides outside the gene matches: 0. Germline V gives CDR1 SGHAT, CDR2 FQDESV (reference sequence). This CDR3 region has 12 residues.

The chain joins TRBV4-1 to TRBJ2-7, with 7 positions matching TRBD1. Trimming at V came to 3 bases and at J to 4 bases, leaving 9 bases not matched to a gene. CDR3 length: 15 residues. Germline CDR1 MGHRA, CDR2 YSYEKL. CDR3 DNA: TGCGCCAGCAGCCAGAACACAGGGGTGGTGTACGAGCAGTACTTC. This sequence encodes CASSQNTGVVYEQYF.

The chain recombines TRBV27 with TRBJ2-7, with TRBD1 matching over 7 bases. Germline V CDR1 and CDR2: MNHEY, SMNVEV (reference sequence). The CDR3 covers 15 residues. V gave up 4 bases and J gave up 2 bases; unmatched junction bases: 8. CDR3 sequence: CASSSRTTGPYEQYF. The CDR3 nucleotides are TGTGCCAGCAGTTCAAGAACGACAGGGCCCTACGAGCAGTACTTC.

V gene TRBV9 combines with J gene TRBJ1-1; 7 nucleotides agree with TRBD1. In germline, CDR1 is SGDLS, CDR2 YYNGEE. The CDR3 spans 15 residues. V gave up 4 bases and J gave up 1 base; unmatched junction bases: 7. The CDR3 nucleotides read TGTGCCAGCAGCTCCTGGACAGGCGAGAACACTGAAGCTTTCTTT. Its translation is CASSSWTGENTEAFF. Using reference TRBV9 and TRBJ1-1 for the parts outside the CDR3, the full variable domain is DSGVTQTPKHLITATGQRVTLRCSPRSGDLSVYWYQQSLDQGLQFLIQYYNGEERAKGNILERFSAQQFPDLHSELNLSSLELGDSALYFCASSSWTGENTEAFFGQGTRLTVV.

The chain carries TRBV5-6 and TRBJ2-5, with TRBD2 matching 11 bases. The end of the DNA fits TRBJ2-7 better, so the J call may be wrong. The CDR3 is 18 amino acids. Per the germline V gene, CDR1 is SGHDT and CDR2 is YYEEEE. CDR3 nucleotides: TGTGCCAGCAGCCCCCGGGGACTAGCGGAAACCCCTACCTACGAGCAGTACTTC. Its translation: CASSPRGLAETPTYEQYF.

With respect to this clone: The junction departs from germline at one end; a sequencing error may be responsible. The rearrangement links TRBV7-9 to TRBJ1-5; a weak D match, TRBD1 (5 bases). Germline V gene lookup returns CDR1 SEHNR and CDR2 FQNEAQ (reference sequence). The length of the CDR3 is 13 residues. CDR3 DNA sequence: TGTTCCAGCCAGGGTATAGGCAATCAGCCCCAGCATTTT. Translating it yields CSSQGIGNQPQHF.

This sequence joins TRBV15 and TRBJ2-3, with a weak D call TRBD2 (6 bases). CDR1 LNHNV and CDR2 YYDKDF come from the germline V gene (reference sequence). Trimming took off 3 bases at V and 3 bases at J, with 16 bases between the two ends. This CDR3 has 16 amino acids. The CDR3 region has the DNA TGTGCCACCAGCAGGATTCAGCGGGCTCGAACAGATACGCAGTATTTT. Its translation: CATSRIQRARTDTQYF.

The chain joins TRBV28 to TRBJ1-4; 9 bases agree with TRBD1. This CDR3 has 15 residues. J was trimmed by 5 bases and V by 6 bases; bases with no gene match: 7. Germline V gene sequence: CDR1 MDHEN, CDR2 SYDVKM. CDR3 in amino acids: CASSPLGTGNEKLFF. The CDR3 DNA sequence: TGTGCCAGCAGCCCACTCGGGACAGGGAATGAAAAACTGTTTTTT.

This rearrangement joins TRBV6-5 to TRBJ2-5, with TRBD2 matching 7 bases. This CDR3 spans 13 amino acids. V shed 5 bases, J shed 4 bases, and the junction held 4 bases outside the gene matches. Germline-derived CDR1 and CDR2 are MNHEY and SVGAGI. The CDR3 DNA follows: TGTGCCAGCAGTCGTACTAGCGTAGAGACCCAGTACTTC. It translates to CASSRTSVETQYF.

The genes are TRBV27 and TRBJ2-1; 7 nucleotides match TRBD2. Germline V gene lookup returns CDR1 MNHEY and CDR2 SMNVEV (reference sequence). CDR3 size: 16 residues. Losses at the gene ends were 5 bases for V and 6 bases for J; bases not matched to a gene: 13. The CDR3: CASSPHPASGVNEQFF. In nucleotides, the CDR3 is TGTGCCAGCAGTCCTCACCCGGCTAGCGGAGTCAATGAGCAGTTCTTC.

Details on this clone: One end of the junction varies from germline; a read error may be responsible. The chain is built from TRBV7-9 and TRBJ1-4; D may be TRBD1 (5 bases). The germline V gene encodes CDR1 SEHNR and CDR2 FQNEAQ (reference sequence). The CDR3 consists of 15 residues. This chain's CDR3 is CSSSLVGGSDEKLFF. The CDR3 DNA reads as TGTTCCAGCAGCTTAGTCGGGGGATCGGATGAAAAACTGTTTTTT.

In its sample, this clone was seen a few times. The chain carries TRBV11-1 and TRBJ2-1, with D hard to call. From germline, CDR1 is SGHAT and CDR2 FQDESV (reference sequence). Trimming stripped 2 bases from V and 5 bases from J, with 13 bases between. The CDR3 contains 15 residues. The CDR3 reads CASSLRRGDDNEQFF. The CDR3 DNA reads as TGTGCCAGCAGCTTACGTAGAGGCGACGACAATGAGCAGTTCTTC.

This chain joins TRBV2 and TRBJ1-3, with D perhaps matching TRBD1 (5 bases). Trimming shortened V by 3 bases and J by 11 bases, and 11 bases separated the two germline ends. The germline CDR1 and CDR2 sequences are SNHLY and FYNNEI. This CDR3 has 12 residues. Here the CDR3 reads CASSDGGRAIYF. The CDR3 DNA reads TGTGCCAGCAGTGACGGGGGTCGCGCCATATATTTT.

V gene TRBV15 combines with J gene TRBJ1-6; D gene unclear. Germline V gene data show CDR1 as LNHNV and CDR2 as YYDKDF (reference sequence). Between the trimmed V and J ends, which lost 3 bases and 3 bases, there was a span of 15 bases. This CDR3 comprises 17 residues. The CDR3 nucleotides read TGTGCCACCAGCAGGGACTACACACGTTACTATAATTCACCCCTCCACTTT. This encodes CATSRDYTRYYNSPLHF.

The CDR3 protein is CASSVAGTGAYEQYF. CDR3 nucleotides: TGCGCCAGCAGCGTGGCCGGGACAGGGGCCTACGAGCAGTACTTC. The gene calls are TRBV5-1 and TRBJ2-7; 10 nucleotides align to TRBD1. The germline V gene encodes CDR1 SGHRS and CDR2 YFSETQ. J was trimmed by 2 bases and V by 4 bases; bases with no gene match: 6. The CDR3 length is 15 residues.